This T cell receptor beta chain stems from a study of cytomegalovirus exposure and HLA in healthy donors. Nominally healthy donors were sampled, though unrecorded immune exposures were likely. This clone has only a few counts. What it binds is unknown. Findings and limits, study-wide: Among the sequence variants, a highly shared cluster was likely an artifact of sequencing. In a later analysis, TCR association rates varied by HLA locus: DRB1 most, HLA-C fewest.

This PCR relied on a set of 60 Vbeta primers and 13 Jbeta primers. The method was immunoSEQ multiplex PCR; TCRdb's version includes in-frame clones alone and lacks a portion of them. The sample has about 140,000 clones, 76% seen once; the top ten hold about 3.1%. The germline V and J ends were trimmed by 3 bases and 5 bases, with 5 bases remaining between them. Per germline, CDR1 DFQATT and CDR2 SNEGSKA (reference sequence). The CDR3 has 10 residues. The origin of this receptor is a man aged 40-49 years in good health and CMV-seronegative. The sample comprised PBMCs. The rearrangement uses TRBV20-1 and TRBJ2-7, with D maybe TRBD1 (5 bases). The CDR3 nucleotides are TGCAGTGCTAGCAGGGACGAGCAGTACTTC. Translation: CSASRDEQYF.